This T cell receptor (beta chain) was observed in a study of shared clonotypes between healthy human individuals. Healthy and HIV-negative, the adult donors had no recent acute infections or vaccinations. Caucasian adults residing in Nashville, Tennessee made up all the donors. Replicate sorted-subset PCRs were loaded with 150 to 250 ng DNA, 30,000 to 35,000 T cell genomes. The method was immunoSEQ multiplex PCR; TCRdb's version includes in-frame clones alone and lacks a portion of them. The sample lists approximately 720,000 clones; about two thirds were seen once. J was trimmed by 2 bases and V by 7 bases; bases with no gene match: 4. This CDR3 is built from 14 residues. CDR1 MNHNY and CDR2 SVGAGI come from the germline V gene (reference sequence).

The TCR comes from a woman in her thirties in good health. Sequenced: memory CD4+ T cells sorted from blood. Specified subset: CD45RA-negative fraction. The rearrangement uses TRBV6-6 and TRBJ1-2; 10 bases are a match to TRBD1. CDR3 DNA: TGTGCCAGCAACCAGACAGGGGGCAACTATGGCTACACCTTC. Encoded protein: CASNQTGGNYGYTF.